These 27 T cell receptor beta chains were all obtained from the same sample, sequenced in a study of CD8 T cells in Susac syndrome. Random hexamers were used to reverse transcribe the RNA input (roughly 0.5 to 1 ug). TCRdb analysed the immunoSEQ multiplex PCR reads with MiXCR anew, one entry per CDR3 protein. The sample contains about 140,000 distinct CDR3 sequences, 90% to 95% of which appear only once. The sample comprised CD8+ T cells from PBMCs. The receptors were gathered from a human donor in good health.

The rearrangement uses TRBV3-1 and TRBJ2-1; 9 positions agree with TRBD2. The CDR3 sequence is 14 residues long. Germline CDR1 is LGHDT and CDR2 is YNNKEL (reference sequence). Germline trimming cut 4 bases from V and 8 bases from J; bases unmatched to any gene: 6. The CDR3 nucleotides are TGTGCCAGCAGCCCTAGCGGGGTCTCGGATGAGCAGTTCTTC. Encoded protein: CASSPSGVSDEQFF.

The CDR3 is CASSLGGSATYEQYF. The CDR3 DNA is TGTGCCAGCAGTTTAGGCGGGAGCGCTACCTACGAGCAGTACTTC. V is TRBV27 and J is TRBJ2-7; 7 positions agree with TRBD2. There are 15 residues in the CDR3. Germline values: CDR1 MNHEY, CDR2 SMNVEV (reference sequence). V was pared by 2 bases and J by 2 bases, with 6 bases of the junction left unmatched.

The chain carries TRBV11-2 and TRBJ1-5; no clear D. Per the germline V gene, CDR1 is SGHAT and CDR2 is FQNNGV. V gave up 4 bases and J gave up 3 bases, with 10 bases separating them. The CDR3 has 14 residues. The DNA for the CDR3 is TGTGCCAGCAGCTCCGGACGCAACAATCAGCCCCAGCATTTT. Protein product: CASSSGRNNQPQHF.

This chain links TRBV6-1 with TRBJ2-3; 10 nucleotides line up with TRBD1. This CDR3 spans 16 amino acids. The germline V gene has CDR1 MNHNS and CDR2 SASEGT. The trim removed 5 bases at V and 4 bases at J, leaving 9 bases unmatched. DNA of the CDR3: TGTGCCAGCAGTCCTATTCCGGGACAGGGGCCAGATACGCAGTATTTT. Translation: CASSPIPGQGPDTQYF.

V is TRBV20-1 and J is TRBJ2-7, with D uncertain. CDR1 and CDR2 (germline): DFQATT, SNEGSKA (reference sequence). The V end was cut by 0 bases, the J end by 4 bases, with 13 bases between. The CDR3 consists of 14 residues. The CDR3 sequence: CSARDLRARYEQYF. The CDR3 nucleotides are TGCAGTGCTAGAGATTTACGGGCCCGATACGAGCAGTACTTC.

The chain couples TRBV20-1 to TRBJ1-3, with a possible D match to TRBD1 (5 bases). The CDR3 has 16 amino acids. V was shortened by 0 bases and J by 1 base, with 13 bases between the two germline ends. The germline V gene has CDR1 DFQATT and CDR2 SNEGSKA (reference sequence). The CDR3 coding sequence is TGCAGTGCTAGAGATGTCGGGGGTTTGTCTGGAAACACCATATATTTT. Protein: CSARDVGGLSGNTIYF.

This rearrangement joins TRBV7-6 to TRBJ2-7; D not certain. The germline gives CDR1 SGHVS, CDR2 FNYEAQ. CDR3 length equals 13 residues. Trimming took 5 bases from V and 1 from J, leaving 9 bases between them. CDR3 loop: CASSQSSSYEQYF. DNA of the CDR3: TGTGCCAGCAGCCAGAGCAGTTCCTACGAGCAGTACTTC.

The gene calls are TRBV29-1 and TRBJ2-2, with a weak D call TRBD1 (5 bases). V lost 5 bases, J lost 5 bases, and 9 bases lay in between. Germline lookup yields CDR1 SQVTM and CDR2 ANQGSEA. The CDR3 runs 12 residues. CDR3: CSVYRQTGELFF. Written as DNA, the CDR3 is TGCAGCGTTTACAGGCAAACCGGGGAGCTGTTTTTT.

The genes are TRBV29-1 and TRBJ2-2; D remains ambiguous. There are 12 residues in the CDR3. V was pared by 4 bases and J by 6 bases, with 9 bases between. The germline V gene has CDR1 SQVTM and CDR2 ANQGSEA. CDR3 sequence (DNA): TGCAGCGTTGCAATCCCGTCCGGGGAGCTGTTTTTT. It encodes CSVAIPSGELFF.

The V call is TRBV27, the J call TRBJ2-3; D call uncertain. The CDR3 contains 13 residues. The germline V gene has CDR1 MNHEY and CDR2 SMNVEV (reference sequence). The V and J ends lost 9 bases and 5 bases respectively, with 15 bases between them. The CDR3, as DNA: TGTGCCAGTTTTGACGGACGAGTAGATACGCAGTATTTT. It encodes CASFDGRVDTQYF.

This chain connects TRBV5-6 to TRBJ2-1, with D possibly matching TRBD2 (6 bases). There are 15 residues in the CDR3. V was pared by 4 bases and J by 9 bases, with 20 bases between. Germline V gene sequence: CDR1 SGHDT, CDR2 YYEEEE. The CDR3 here is CASSEATSPPGEQFF. The CDR3 DNA sequence: TGTGCCAGCAGCGAGGCGACTAGTCCGCCCGGTGAGCAGTTCTTC.

Points on this clonotype: This is likely a read error, given that the CDR3 carries no conserved phenylalanine or tryptophan at its end. The J gene is TRBJ1-2, the V gene TRBV3-1; weak D call: TRBD1 (6 bases). V lost 4 bases to trimming and J lost 4 bases, with 10 bases between them. This CDR3 contains 13 residues. Germline CDR1 is LGHDT and CDR2 is YNNKEL (reference sequence). The CDR3 protein is CASSPGVGYGYTL. CDR3 sequence (DNA): TGTGCCAGCAGCCCAGGGGTGGGCTATGGCTACACCCTC.

The chain carries TRBV5-1 and TRBJ2-1; 9 nucleotides line up with TRBD2. The CDR3 consists of 16 residues. Germline assignment: CDR1 SGHRS and CDR2 YFSETQ. The trim removed 2 bases at V and 0 bases at J, leaving 3 bases unmatched. This CDR3 reads CASSLGLAPSYNEQFF. In nucleotides, the CDR3 is TGCGCCAGCAGCTTAGGACTAGCGCCCTCCTACAATGAGCAGTTCTTC.

This clonotype has only one observation. The rearrangement uses TRBV20-1 and TRBJ2-1; 8 positions match TRBD2. Germline lookup yields CDR1 DFQATT and CDR2 SNEGSKA (reference sequence). CDR3 length: 15 residues. V lost 0 bases, J lost 1 base, and 2 bases stayed unmatched. The CDR3 here is CSARETSGSYNEQFF. As DNA, the CDR3 is TGCAGTGCTAGAGAAACTAGCGGTTCCTACAATGAGCAGTTCTTC.

The gene calls are TRBV20-1 and TRBJ2-7; D unclear. The CDR3 covers 12 residues. Germline V lookup: CDR1 DFQATT, CDR2 SNEGSKA (reference sequence). The ends were cut back, 1 base at V and 2 bases at J, with 6 bases in the middle. Written as DNA, the CDR3 is TGCAGTGCTAGAGCAATCACCTACGAGCAGTACTTC. Translation gives CSARAITYEQYF.

The chain carries TRBV7-9 and TRBJ2-5; D is undetermined. The CDR3 length is 16 residues. Germline V gene sequence: CDR1 SEHNR, CDR2 FQNEAQ (reference sequence). The V gene lost 3 bases and the J gene lost 0 bases, with 14 bases spanning the gap. CDR3 in amino acids: CASSFAGSWYQETQYF. The CDR3 DNA reads as TGTGCCAGCAGCTTCGCCGGGTCTTGGTACCAAGAGACCCAGTACTTC.

V gene TRBV4-1 combines with J gene TRBJ1-2; D is ambiguous. V shed 1 base and J shed 8 bases, with 8 bases lying between them. Germline lookup yields CDR1 MGHRA and CDR2 YSYEKL. The CDR3 is made up of 12 amino acids. In DNA, the CDR3 is TGCGCCAGCAGCCAAGGAGGTCACGGCTACACCTTC. Its translation is CASSQGGHGYTF.

The V and J genes are TRBV7-9 and TRBJ2-5; D ambiguous. Per germline, CDR1 SEHNR and CDR2 FQNEAQ (reference sequence). Deletions cut 2 bases from V and 0 bases from J, with 10 bases between. This CDR3 is built from 15 residues. CDR3 nucleotide sequence: TGTGCCAGCAGCTTATTAGTGGGGTACCAAGAGACCCAGTACTTC. Translated: CASSLLVGYQETQYF.

This CDR3 is CASSLFEGGGVSNNEQFF. The CDR3 nucleotides read TGTGCCAGCAGTTTATTCGAAGGGGGGGGCGTAAGTAACAATGAGCAGTTCTTC. The chain links TRBV27 to TRBJ2-1, with D perhaps matching TRBD2 (7 bases). Germline CDR1 is MNHEY and CDR2 is SMNVEV (reference sequence). V was cut by 1 base and J by 5 bases, with 21 bases left in between. The CDR3 loop spans 18 amino acids.

The table lists this clonotype with a few counts. The CDR3 region is CASSRRTGEAYEQYF. CDR3 sequence (DNA): TGTGCCAGCAGTCGCCGGACAGGGGAGGCCTACGAGCAGTACTTC. The chain links TRBV28 to TRBJ2-7; 9 positions agree with TRBD1. The CDR3 runs 15 residues. The germline V gene has CDR1 MDHEN and CDR2 SYDVKM. V lost 5 bases and J lost 2; bases outside the gene matches: 7. Using reference TRBV28 and TRBJ2-7 for the parts outside the CDR3, the full variable domain is DVKVTQSSRYLVKRTGEKVFLECVQDMDHENMFWYRQDPGLGLRLIYFSYDVKMKEKGDIPEGYSVSREKKERFSLILESASTNQTSMYLCASSRRTGEAYEQYFGPGTRLTVT.

This chain uses TRBV20-1 with TRBJ1-5; D possibly corresponds to TRBD1 (6 bases). Trimming removed 3 bases at V and 0 bases at J, with 15 bases between. The length of the CDR3 is 16 residues. Germline CDR1 and CDR2: DFQATT and SNEGSKA (reference sequence). The CDR3 nucleotides read TGCAGTGCTAGTCGTCCAGGGGACCTTAGCAATCAGCCCCAGCATTTT. Amino acid sequence: CSASRPGDLSNQPQHF.

The chain is built from TRBV28 and TRBJ1-1; 7 bases are a match to TRBD1. Germline loops: CDR1 MDHEN, CDR2 SYDVKM. This CDR3 is built from 15 residues. The V gene end was trimmed by 10 bases and the J gene end by 4 bases; junction bases not matched to a gene: 15. The CDR3 reads CATGRGTVILTEAFF. The CDR3 bases are TGTGCCACCGGGAGAGGGACAGTCATTCTCACTGAAGCTTTCTTT.

Points on this clonotype: The germline gene is not matched at one end of the junction; a read error may be the cause. The chain uses TRBV19 and TRBJ2-7; perhaps D is TRBD1 or TRBD2 (6 bases each). The germline V gene has CDR1 LNHDA and CDR2 SQIVND (reference sequence). The CDR3 consists of 14 residues. The CDR3 DNA sequence: TGTGCCAGTAGTATTTCCGGGGGCTCCCACGAGCAGTACTTC. Residues: CASSISGGSHEQYF.

Here the CDR3 DNA reads TGTGCCAGCAGCCCCTCACCCTACAATGAGCAGTTCTTC. Residues: CASSPSPYNEQFF. This chain uses TRBV7-6 with TRBJ2-1, with D unclear. V was cut by 5 bases and J by 2 bases, with 7 bases left in between. The CDR3 runs to 13 residues. CDR1 is SGHVS, CDR2 FNYEAQ, per germline. Complete variable domain (other parts from reference TRBV7-6 and TRBJ2-1): GAGVSQSPRYKVTKRGQDVALRCDPISGHVSLYWYRQALGQGPEFLTYFNYEAQQDKSGLPNDRFSAERPEGSISTLTIQRTEQRDSAMYRCASSPSPYNEQFFGPGTRLTVL.

The rearrangement joins TRBV14 to TRBJ2-5; TRBD2 matches 13 bases. This CDR3 has 16 residues. V trimming: 5 bases; J trimming: 1 base; junction bases outside the gene matches: 4. Germline V CDR1 and CDR2: SGHDN, FVKESK. This CDR3 reads CASSELAGGFQETQYF. The CDR3 nucleotides are TGTGCCAGCAGCGAACTAGCGGGAGGGTTCCAAGAGACCCAGTACTTC.

This clonotype turned up a few times. The CDR3 sequence is CASSFRDPYNEQFF. The CDR3 DNA reads as TGTGCCAGTAGCTTCCGGGACCCCTACAATGAGCAGTTCTTC. This chain joins TRBV19 and TRBJ2-1; possibly TRBD1 or TRBD2 for D (5 bases each). The V end was cut by 6 bases, the J end by 2 bases, with 11 bases between. Germline lookup yields CDR1 LNHDA and CDR2 SQIVND (reference sequence). CDR3 size: 14 residues.

This clonotype was seen a single time. The chain combines TRBV29-1 with TRBJ2-3, with TRBD2 matching over 8 bases. The CDR3 contains 13 residues. Germline trimming cut 5 bases from V and 4 bases from J; bases unmatched to any gene: 5. Germline loops: CDR1 SQVTM, CDR2 ANQGSEA. CDR3 in amino acids: CSVLPREADTQYF. The CDR3, as DNA: TGCAGCGTTTTACCGCGGGAGGCAGATACGCAGTATTTT.